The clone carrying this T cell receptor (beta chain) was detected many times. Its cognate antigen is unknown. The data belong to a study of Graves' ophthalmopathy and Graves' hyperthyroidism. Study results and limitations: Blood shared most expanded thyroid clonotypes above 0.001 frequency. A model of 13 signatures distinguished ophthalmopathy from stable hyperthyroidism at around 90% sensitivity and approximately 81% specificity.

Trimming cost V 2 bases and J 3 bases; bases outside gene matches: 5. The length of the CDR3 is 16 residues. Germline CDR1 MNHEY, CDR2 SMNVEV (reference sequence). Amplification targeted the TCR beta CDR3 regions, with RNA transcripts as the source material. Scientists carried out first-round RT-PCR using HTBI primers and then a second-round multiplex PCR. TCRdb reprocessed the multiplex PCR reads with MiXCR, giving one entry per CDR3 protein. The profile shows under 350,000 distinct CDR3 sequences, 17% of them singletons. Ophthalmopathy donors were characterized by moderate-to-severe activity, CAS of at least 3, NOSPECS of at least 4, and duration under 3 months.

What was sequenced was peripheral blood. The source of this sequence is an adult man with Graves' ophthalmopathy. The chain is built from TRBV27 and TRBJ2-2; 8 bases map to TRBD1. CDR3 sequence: CASSLIGTGYTGELFF. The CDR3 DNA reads TGTGCCAGCAGTTTAATCGGGACAGGATACACCGGGGAGCTGTTTTTT.